This T cell receptor beta chain appears in the sequencing data of a study of identical twins. Study observations and caveats: Cross-sectional statistical analysis, not tracking of the same donors, underpinned the conclusions. Insertions ran lower in abundant cord blood beta clonotypes, though not in memory repertoires.

The donor group consisted entirely of healthy Caucasians. Template switching added a universal primer site; cDNA carried unique molecular identifiers. Using its own MiXCR run on the 5' RACE reads, TCRdb lists one record per CDR3 protein. The data show around 570,000 distinct CDR3 sequences, approximately 9.6% seen once. This clonotype was detected many times. Antigen: not known. These data also featured in a second study, about yellow fever vaccine responses in identical twins.

Sequenced sample: PBMCs. The clonotype was recovered from a woman aged 18-29 years in good health.

CDR3: CASSYSRGTNYGYTF. CDR3 sequence (DNA): TGTGCCAGCAGTTACTCCCGGGGTACTAACTATGGCTACACCTTC. The chain couples TRBV6-5 to TRBJ1-2; D call uncertain. V lost 0 bases and J lost 0, with 8 bases in between. CDR3 length: 15 amino acids. Germline assignment: CDR1 MNHEY and CDR2 SVGAGI.